This TCR beta chain came from a study of regulatory T cells in long-lasting Graves disease. Time point: newly diagnosed GD, antithyroid drugs for less than 3 months. The TCR library was made from RNA that had been extracted from PBMCs in TRIzol. Study conclusions and caveats: The small sample size may have reduced accuracy.

Of note for this clonotype: Its antigen is not known.

Library construction for TCR beta used iRepertoire HTBI primers and Arm-PCR of CDR3 regions. In the source study's methods: In the combined samples, roughly 60 TRBV and 14 to 15 TRBJ segments were identified. TCRdb independently ran MiXCR on the multiplex PCR reads; one entry per CDR3 protein. These V and J calls derive from TCRdb rather than the authors' analysis. The table includes around 450,000 distinct CDR3 sequences, 15% detected once. The same specimen was also included in a second study, on T cells in Graves' hyperthyroidism and ophthalmopathy. That source reports: In the first-round RT-PCR of the TCR CDR3, the HTBI primer set was used.

The material was peripheral blood mononuclear cells (PBMCs), obtained at new diagnosis, from a patient treated with antithyroid drugs. The clonotype comes from a woman aged 40 to 49 with Graves disease.

CDR3 loop: CAILSDSGNTIYF. The CDR3 bases are TGTGCCATTCTTTCTGACTCTGGAAACACCATATATTTT. This chain links TRBV19 with TRBJ1-3; D is unresolved. This CDR3 is 13 amino acids long. The V end lost 10 bases, the J end lost 0 bases, and 10 bases lay between the germline ends. The germline CDR1 and CDR2 sequences are LNHDA and SQIVND (reference sequence).